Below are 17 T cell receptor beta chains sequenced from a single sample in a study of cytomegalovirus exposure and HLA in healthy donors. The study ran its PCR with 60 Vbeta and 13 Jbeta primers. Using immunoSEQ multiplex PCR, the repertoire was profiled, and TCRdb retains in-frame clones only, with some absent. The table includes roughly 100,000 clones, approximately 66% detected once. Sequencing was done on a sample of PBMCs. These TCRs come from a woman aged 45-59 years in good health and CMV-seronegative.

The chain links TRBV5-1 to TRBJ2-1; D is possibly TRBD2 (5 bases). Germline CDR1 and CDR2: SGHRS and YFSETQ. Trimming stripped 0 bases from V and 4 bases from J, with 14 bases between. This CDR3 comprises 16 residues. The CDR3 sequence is CASSLEDSGFYNEQFF. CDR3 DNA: TGCGCCAGCAGCTTGGAGGACTCAGGCTTTTACAATGAGCAGTTCTTC.

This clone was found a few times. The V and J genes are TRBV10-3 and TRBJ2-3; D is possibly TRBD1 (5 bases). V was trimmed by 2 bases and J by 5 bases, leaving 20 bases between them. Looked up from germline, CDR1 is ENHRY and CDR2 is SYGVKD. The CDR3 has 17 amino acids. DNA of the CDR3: TGTGCCATCAGTGAGGATAGGGGAACAACACTTAGAGATACGCAGTATTTT. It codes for CAISEDRGTTLRDTQYF.

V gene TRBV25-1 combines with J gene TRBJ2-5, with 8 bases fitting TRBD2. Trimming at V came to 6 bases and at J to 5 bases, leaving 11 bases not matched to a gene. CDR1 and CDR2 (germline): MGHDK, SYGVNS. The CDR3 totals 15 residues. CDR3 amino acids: CASSAGTRDGETQYF. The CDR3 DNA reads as TGTGCCAGCAGCGCCGGGACTAGAGACGGGGAGACCCAGTACTTC.

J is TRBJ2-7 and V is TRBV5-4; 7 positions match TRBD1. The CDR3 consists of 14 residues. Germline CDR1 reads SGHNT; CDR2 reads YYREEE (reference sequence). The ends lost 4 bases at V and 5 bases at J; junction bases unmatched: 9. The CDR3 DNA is TGTGCCAGCAGCCACATCGACAGGGACCACGAGCAGTACTTC. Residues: CASSHIDRDHEQYF.

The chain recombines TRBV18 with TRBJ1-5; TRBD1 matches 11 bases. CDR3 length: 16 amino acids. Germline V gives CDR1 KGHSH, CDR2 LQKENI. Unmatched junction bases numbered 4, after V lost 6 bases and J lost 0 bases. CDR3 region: CASSQGTGGSNQPQHF. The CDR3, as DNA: TGTGCCAGCTCCCAAGGGACAGGGGGTAGCAATCAGCCCCAGCATTTT.

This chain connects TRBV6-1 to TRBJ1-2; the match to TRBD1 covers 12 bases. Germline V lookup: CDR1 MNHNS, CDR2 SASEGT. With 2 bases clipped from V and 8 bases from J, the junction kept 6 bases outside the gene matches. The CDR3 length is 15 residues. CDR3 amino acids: CASSERGQGAGGYTF. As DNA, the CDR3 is TGTGCCAGCAGTGAAAGGGGACAGGGGGCGGGAGGCTACACCTTC.

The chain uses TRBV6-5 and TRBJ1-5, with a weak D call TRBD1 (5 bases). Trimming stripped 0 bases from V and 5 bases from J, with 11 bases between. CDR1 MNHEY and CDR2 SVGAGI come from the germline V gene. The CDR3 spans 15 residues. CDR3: CASSYSSRVDQPQHF. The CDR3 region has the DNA TGTGCCAGCAGTTACTCGAGCAGGGTGGATCAGCCCCAGCATTTT.

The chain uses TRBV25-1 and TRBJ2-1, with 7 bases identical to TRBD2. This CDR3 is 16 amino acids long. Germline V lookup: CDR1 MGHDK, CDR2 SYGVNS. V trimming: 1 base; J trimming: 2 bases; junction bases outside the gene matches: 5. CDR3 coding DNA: TGTGCCAGCAGTGAATTAGGACGGGGGGCCTACAATGAGCAGTTCTTC. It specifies CASSELGRGAYNEQFF.

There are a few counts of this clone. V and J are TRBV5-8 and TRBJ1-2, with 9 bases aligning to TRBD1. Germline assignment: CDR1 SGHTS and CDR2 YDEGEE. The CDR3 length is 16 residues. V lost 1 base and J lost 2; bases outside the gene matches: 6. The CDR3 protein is CASSLYGTGSNYGYTF. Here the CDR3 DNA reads TGTGCCAGCAGCTTGTATGGGACAGGGTCAAACTATGGCTACACCTTC.

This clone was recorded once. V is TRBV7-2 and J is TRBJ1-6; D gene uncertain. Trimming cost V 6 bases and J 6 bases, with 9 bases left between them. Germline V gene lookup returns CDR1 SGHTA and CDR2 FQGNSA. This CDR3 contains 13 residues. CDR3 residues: CASSSMANSPLHF. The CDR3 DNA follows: TGTGCCAGCAGTTCCATGGCTAATTCACCCCTCCACTTT.

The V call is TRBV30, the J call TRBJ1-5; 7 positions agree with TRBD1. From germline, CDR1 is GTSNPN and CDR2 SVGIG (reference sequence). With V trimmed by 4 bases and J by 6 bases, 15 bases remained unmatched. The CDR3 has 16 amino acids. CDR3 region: CAWTPLGQKGGQPQHF. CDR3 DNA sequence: TGTGCCTGGACCCCGTTGGGACAGAAAGGGGGTCAGCCCCAGCATTTT.

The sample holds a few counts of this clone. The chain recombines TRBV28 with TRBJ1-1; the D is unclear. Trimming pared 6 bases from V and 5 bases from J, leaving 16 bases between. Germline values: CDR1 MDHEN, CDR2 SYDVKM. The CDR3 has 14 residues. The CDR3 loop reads CASSRYEGRTEAFF. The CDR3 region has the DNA TGTGCCAGCAGCCGGTACGAGGGTAGGACTGAAGCTTTCTTT.

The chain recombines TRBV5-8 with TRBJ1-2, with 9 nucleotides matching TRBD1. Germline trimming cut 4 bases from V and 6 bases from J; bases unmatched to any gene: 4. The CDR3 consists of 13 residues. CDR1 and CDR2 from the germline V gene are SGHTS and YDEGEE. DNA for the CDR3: TGTGCCAGCAGCCGGGGACAGGGTGATGGCTACACCTTC. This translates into CASSRGQGDGYTF.

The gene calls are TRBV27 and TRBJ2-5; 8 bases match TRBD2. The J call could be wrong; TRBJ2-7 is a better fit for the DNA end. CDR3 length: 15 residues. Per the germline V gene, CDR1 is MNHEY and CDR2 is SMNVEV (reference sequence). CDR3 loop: CASRTSGHVSYEQYF. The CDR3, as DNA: TGTGCCAGCAGAACTAGCGGCCACGTATCCTACGAGCAGTACTTC.

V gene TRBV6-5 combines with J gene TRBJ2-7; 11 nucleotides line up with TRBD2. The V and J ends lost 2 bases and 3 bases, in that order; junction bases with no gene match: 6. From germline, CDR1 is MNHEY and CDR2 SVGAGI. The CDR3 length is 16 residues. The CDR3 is CASSYGTSGGGYEQYF. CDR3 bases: TGTGCCAGCAGTTACGGAACTAGCGGGGGTGGCTACGAGCAGTACTTC.

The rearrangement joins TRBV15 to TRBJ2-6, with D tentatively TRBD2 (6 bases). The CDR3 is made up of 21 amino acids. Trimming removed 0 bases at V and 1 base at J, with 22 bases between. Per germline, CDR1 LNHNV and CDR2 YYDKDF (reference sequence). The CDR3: CATSRDSEWGGVGSGANVLTF. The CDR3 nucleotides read TGTGCCACCAGCAGAGATTCGGAATGGGGAGGTGTAGGTTCTGGGGCCAACGTCCTGACTTTC. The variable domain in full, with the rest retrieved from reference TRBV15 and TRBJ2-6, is DAMVIQNPRYQVTQFGKPVTLSCSQTLNHNVMYWYQQKSSQAPKLLFHYYDKDFNNEADTPDNFQSRRPNTSFCFLDIRSPGLGDTAMYLCATSRDSEWGGVGSGANVLTFGAGSRLTVL.

The CDR3 DNA is TGTGCCAGCAGAACTACACAGGGAAATGGCTACACCTTC. Its protein is CASRTTQGNGYTF. The gene calls are TRBV6-6 and TRBJ1-2, with D tentatively TRBD1 (6 bases). V gave up 6 bases and J gave up 6 bases, with 14 bases separating them. This CDR3 region has 13 residues. CDR1 is MNHNY and CDR2 is SVGAGI in the germline V gene (reference sequence).